The source of this TCR beta chain is a study of T cells in Graves' hyperthyroidism and ophthalmopathy. This clonotype showed up many times. There were TCR beta CDR3 regions amplified from RNA transcripts. TCR CDR3 underwent first-round RT-PCR with the HTBI primer set. TCRdb fed the multiplex PCR reads into MiXCR, producing one record per CDR3 protein. The repertoire holds more than 300,000 distinct CDR3 sequences, with more than 11% as singletons. The CDR3 length is 16 residues. V was pared by 1 base and J by 0 bases, with 10 bases between. The germline V gene encodes CDR1 LGHDT and CDR2 YNNKEL (reference sequence). Graves' hyperthyroidism showing no ophthalmopathy progression within 18 months was considered stable. Patients between 18 and 65 years old had hyperthyroidism, newly diagnosed and lasting under 2 months. PBMCs were obtained from 10 ml fresh peripheral blood.

The clonotype was recovered from a woman aged 30 to 39 with Graves' hyperthyroidism. Sequenced sample: blood. J is TRBJ2-1 and V is TRBV3-1; a weak D match, TRBD2 (5 bases). Here the CDR3 DNA reads TGTGCCAGCAGCCAAGGACTTACTAGCTCCTACAATGAGCAGTTCTTC. Amino acids: CASSQGLTSSYNEQFF.